This T cell receptor beta chain stems from a study of T cell repertoires in cytomegalovirus infection. About the research overall: Signatures in public TCR beta sequences pointed to both CMV infection and matching HLA type.

V was pared by 2 bases and J by 1 base, with 12 bases between. The CDR3 contains 16 residues. The V gene's germline CDR1 is MNHNY and CDR2 SVGAGI (reference sequence). TCRdb called the reads again in MiXCR, with one record for every CDR3 protein. The table includes about 740,000 distinct CDR3 sequences, 35% to 45% detected once. The chain employs TRBV6-6 and TRBJ2-4; D gene unclear. The TCR sequence derives from a human donor in good health (CMV status not recorded). Some clones in this sample may be carry-over from other donors' samples. Input material: PBMCs. CDR3 loop: CASSYPDGVAKNIQYF. CDR3 sequence (DNA): TGTGCCAGCAGTTACCCGGACGGCGTGGCCAAAAACATTCAGTACTTC.